Listed below are T cell receptor beta chains from one sample, sequenced in a study of blood T cells in healthy people across ages. TCRdb used MiXCR to reprocess the 5' RACE reads, holding one entry per CDR3 protein. The data contain fewer than 950,000 distinct CDR3 sequences, about 34% of them singletons. Material for sequencing was blood. Source of these receptors: a man aged 18 to 29 in good health. The CDR3 runs from the conserved cysteine through the conserved F or W. Fields, in order: V gene, D gene, CDR3 length, J gene, clone size, CDR3 protein, CDR3 DNA. The D gene is left open where the match is weak. Rows may omit the clone size; those that give it use once, few, many or a size class.

V gene: TRBV20-1
D gene: TRBD2
CDR3 length: 13
J gene: TRBJ2-1
clone size: -
CDR3 protein: CSQTSGGRGEQFF
CDR3 DNA: TGCAGTCAAACTAGCGGGGGGAGGGGTGAGCAGTTCTTC

V gene: TRBV20-1
D gene: TRBD1
CDR3 length: 13
J gene: TRBJ1-1
clone size: -
CDR3 protein: CSARRQGETEAFF
CDR3 DNA: TGCAGTGCTAGGAGACAGGGAGAAACTGAAGCTTTCTTT

V gene: TRBV12-3/TRBV12-4
D gene: -
CDR3 length: 14
J gene: TRBJ1-2
clone size: many
CDR3 protein: CASRDPRVLDGYTF
CDR3 DNA: TGTGCCAGCAGGGACCCGAGGGTTCTCGATGGCTACACCTTC

V gene: TRBV6-6
D gene: -
CDR3 length: 16
J gene: TRBJ2-1
clone size: -
CDR3 protein: CASSYVSRGSYNEQFF
CDR3 DNA: TGTGCCAGCAGTTACGTCAGCCGGGGGTCCTACAATGAGCAGTTCTTC

V gene: TRBV6-2/TRBV6-3
D gene: -
CDR3 length: 15
J gene: TRBJ1-2
clone size: -
CDR3 protein: CASSRLSTGRYGYTF
CDR3 DNA: TGTGCCAGCAGCCGACTCTCGACAGGCCGCTATGGCTACACCTTC

V gene: TRBV7-2
D gene: -
CDR3 length: 13
J gene: TRBJ2-1
clone size: -
CDR3 protein: CASSPRRDNGQFF
CDR3 DNA: TGTGCCAGCAGCCCAAGACGAGACAATGGGCAGTTCTTC

V gene: TRBV2
D gene: -
CDR3 length: 15
J gene: TRBJ2-1
clone size: few
CDR3 protein: CASSERTGSYNEQFF
CDR3 DNA: TGTGCCAGCAGTGAGAGGACGGGTTCTTACAATGAGCAGTTCTTC

V gene: TRBV29-1
D gene: TRBD1
CDR3 length: 15
J gene: TRBJ2-1
clone size: few
CDR3 protein: CSVEVTGTGFDEQFF
CDR3 DNA: TGCAGCGTTGAAGTCACCGGGACAGGGTTCGATGAGCAGTTCTTC

V gene: TRBV7-8
D gene: -
CDR3 length: 17
J gene: TRBJ1-1
clone size: -
CDR3 protein: CASSLANFGLMNTEAFF
CDR3 DNA: TGTGCCAGCAGCTTAGCGAATTTTGGGCTCATGAACACTGAAGCTTTCTTT

V gene: TRBV4-3
D gene: TRBD2
CDR3 length: 15
J gene: TRBJ2-5
clone size: -
CDR3 protein: CASSFTSGGLETQYF
CDR3 DNA: TGCGCCAGCAGTTTTACCTCGGGGGGGCTGGAGACCCAGTACTTC

V gene: TRBV7-6
D gene: -
CDR3 length: 15
J gene: TRBJ2-7
clone size: -
CDR3 protein: CASSPRASSAYEQYF
CDR3 DNA: TGTGCCAGCAGCCCCCGAGCTAGTTCGGCCTACGAGCAGTACTTC

V gene: TRBV9
D gene: TRBD1
CDR3 length: 12
J gene: TRBJ2-5
clone size: -
CDR3 protein: CASSAGTGGQYF
CDR3 DNA: TGTGCCAGCAGCGCTGGGACAGGGGGGCAGTACTTC

V gene: TRBV12-3/TRBV12-4
D gene: TRBD1
CDR3 length: 15
J gene: TRBJ2-6
clone size: -
CDR3 protein: CASSPTGGRANVLTF
CDR3 DNA: TGTGCCAGCAGCCCCACAGGGGGCAGGGCCAACGTCCTGACTTTC

V gene: TRBV20-1
D gene: -
CDR3 length: 12
J gene: TRBJ1-2
clone size: -
CDR3 protein: CSAPRENYGYTF
CDR3 DNA: TGCAGTGCTCCCCGGGAGAACTATGGCTACACCTTC

V gene: TRBV12-3/TRBV12-4
D gene: -
CDR3 length: 15
J gene: TRBJ2-3
clone size: -
CDR3 protein: CASSSSRGSTDTQYF
CDR3 DNA: TGTGCCAGCAGCTCCAGCAGGGGCAGCACAGATACGCAGTATTTT

V gene: TRBV7-2
D gene: -
CDR3 length: 12
J gene: TRBJ2-3
clone size: -
CDR3 protein: CASSYSTDTQCF
CDR3 DNA: TGTGCCAGCAGCTACAGCACAGATACGCAGTGTTTT

V gene: TRBV5-5
D gene: TRBD2
CDR3 length: 16
J gene: TRBJ2-1
clone size: -
CDR3 protein: CASSPIGGGAYNEQFF
CDR3 DNA: TGTGCCAGCAGCCCGATTGGCGGGGGGGCCTACAATGAGCAGTTCTTC

V gene: TRBV20-1
D gene: -
CDR3 length: 13
J gene: TRBJ2-3
clone size: few
CDR3 protein: CSARVPVKDTQYF
CDR3 DNA: TGCAGTGCTAGAGTCCCGGTGAAAGATACGCAGTATTTT

V gene: TRBV4-2
D gene: -
CDR3 length: 16
J gene: TRBJ2-7
clone size: -
CDR3 protein: CASSQAGQGSSYEQYF
CDR3 DNA: TGTGCCAGCAGCCAAGCCGGGCAGGGCAGTTCCTACGAGCAGTACTTC

V gene: TRBV6-6
D gene: -
CDR3 length: 16
J gene: TRBJ1-1
clone size: -
CDR3 protein: CASSYYLTGQNTEAFF
CDR3 DNA: TGTGCCAGCAGTTACTACCTAACCGGGCAGAACACTGAAGCTTTCTTT

V gene: TRBV6-2/TRBV6-3
D gene: -
CDR3 length: 18
J gene: TRBJ1-2
clone size: -
CDR3 protein: CASTYPTQGVHPYYGYTF
CDR3 DNA: TGTGCCAGCACGTATCCCACGCAGGGTGTCCATCCCTACTATGGCTACACCTTC

V gene: TRBV7-2
D gene: -
CDR3 length: 14
J gene: TRBJ2-5
clone size: -
CDR3 protein: CASSVDSGRPEQYF
CDR3 DNA: TGTGCCAGCAGCGTAGATTCTGGGCGGCCAGAGCAGTACTTC

V gene: TRBV7-3
D gene: TRBD1
CDR3 length: 13
J gene: TRBJ2-5
clone size: -
CDR3 protein: CASSAGQGGEQYF
CDR3 DNA: TGTGCCAGCAGCGCAGGACAGGGGGGTGAGCAGTACTTC

V gene: TRBV6-2/TRBV6-3
D gene: -
CDR3 length: 14
J gene: TRBJ2-3
clone size: -
CDR3 protein: CASSYLATTDTQYF
CDR3 DNA: TGTGCCAGCAGTTACCTCGCCACAACAGATACGCAGTATTTT

V gene: TRBV7-9
D gene: -
CDR3 length: 17
J gene: TRBJ2-7
clone size: -
CDR3 protein: CASSEMVFKTWSYEQYF
CDR3 DNA: TGTGCCAGCAGCGAAATGGTTTTTAAAACTTGGTCCTACGAGCAGTACTTC

V gene: TRBV29-1
D gene: -
CDR3 length: 13
J gene: TRBJ1-2
clone size: -
CDR3 protein: CSVATGRDYGYTF
CDR3 DNA: TGCAGCGTCGCAACAGGGCGGGACTATGGCTACACCTTC

V gene: TRBV2
D gene: TRBD2
CDR3 length: 15
J gene: TRBJ2-3
clone size: few
CDR3 protein: CASRYSGGLPGTQYF
CDR3 DNA: TGTGCCAGCAGATATAGCGGGGGGCTACCAGGTACGCAGTATTTT

V gene: TRBV11-3
D gene: TRBD2
CDR3 length: 16
J gene: TRBJ2-3
clone size: -
CDR3 protein: CASSLGGGLGRDTQYF
CDR3 DNA: TGTGCCAGCAGCTTGGGGGGGGGACTAGGAAGAGATACGCAGTATTTT

V gene: TRBV7-9
D gene: -
CDR3 length: 17
J gene: TRBJ2-3
clone size: once
CDR3 protein: CASSPGTGEISTDTQYF
CDR3 DNA: TGTGCCAGCAGCCCGGGAACAGGAGAAATTAGCACAGATACGCAGTATTTT

V gene: TRBV7-2
D gene: -
CDR3 length: 16
J gene: TRBJ2-1
clone size: -
CDR3 protein: CASSLNTGLSYNEQFF
CDR3 DNA: TGTGCCAGCAGCTTAAATACAGGCCTCTCCTACAATGAGCAGTTCTTC